These 9 T cell receptor beta chains were all obtained from the same sample, sequenced in a study of T cell responses to AZD1222 COVID-19 vaccine (dated by TCRdb to about 2021). The sample's time point label, in plain terms: baseline before first vaccination. The method was the immunoSEQ multiplex PCR assay. TCRdb mirrors the immuneACCESS table, restricted to in-frame sequences. Some clones are absent from its copies; in checked studies, under half trace to an unresolved V gene, and the reason for the others is unknown. This sample has some 140,000 clones in its table, and 70% to 90% of those were observed once. Of the sample, 5% to 6.5% is held by the ten largest clones. This specimen consisted of peripheral blood, obtained on day 0 of AZD1222 vaccination. The receptor source for this set is an adult in good health.

V usage is TRBV15 and J usage is TRBJ1-4, with no clear D. Germline CDR1 LNHNV, CDR2 YYDKDF (reference sequence). Trimming removed 0 bases from V and 8 bases from J, with 10 bases in between. There are 14 residues in the CDR3. CDR3: CATSRDEGGEKLFF. CDR3 bases: TGTGCCACCAGCAGAGATGAGGGTGGGGAAAAACTGTTTTTT.

This clone has only one observation. This chain links TRBV5-1 with TRBJ1-2; D remains ambiguous. Germline values: CDR1 SGHRS, CDR2 YFSETQ. The CDR3 consists of 15 residues. Trimming pared 3 bases from V and 5 bases from J, leaving 17 bases between. CDR3 bases: TGCGCCAGCAGCTCTGGGCTAAAACCATTGTATGGCTACACCTTC. Its translation: CASSSGLKPLYGYTF. Full variable domain (rest looked up from reference TRBV5-1 and TRBJ1-2): KAGVTQTPRYLIKTRGQQVTLSCSPISGHRSVSWYQQTPGQGLQFLFEYFSETQRNKGNFPGRFSGRQFSNSRSEMNVSTLELGDSALYLCASSSGLKPLYGYTFGSGTRLTVV.

The V and J genes are TRBV10-1 and TRBJ1-4, with 7 bases identical to TRBD1. CDR1 is WNHNN, CDR2 SYGVQD, per germline (reference sequence). The trim removed 5 bases at V and 5 bases at J, leaving 11 bases unmatched. The CDR3 totals 16 residues. The DNA of the CDR3 is TGCGCCAGCAGTCCCCTGGAGGGACAGCACAATGAAAAACTGTTTTTT. Translation: CASSPLEGQHNEKLFF.

The chain has TRBV7-2 and TRBJ1-1; 7 nucleotides agree with TRBD1. CDR1 is SGHTA and CDR2 is FQGNSA in the germline V gene. The CDR3 totals 14 residues. The trim removed 5 bases at V and 0 bases at J, leaving 3 bases unmatched. CDR3: CASSETGLNTEAFF. The CDR3 bases are TGTGCCAGCAGCGAGACAGGGTTGAACACTGAAGCTTTCTTT.

V gene TRBV30 combines with J gene TRBJ1-4; a possible D gene is TRBD1 (5 bases). This CDR3 spans 12 amino acids. V lost 4 bases and J 8 bases, leaving 11 bases between the germline ends. CDR1 is GTSNPN and CDR2 is SVGIG in the germline V gene (reference sequence). The CDR3 DNA reads TGTGCCTGGACCACCGGGGCCGAAAAACTGTTTTTT. It translates to CAWTTGAEKLFF.

The chain couples TRBV3-1 (or the pseudogene TRBV3-2) to TRBJ1-6; the D is unclear. The CDR3 loop spans 14 amino acids. The V gene lost 1 base and the J gene lost 6 bases, with 7 bases spanning the gap. The germline gives CDR1 LGHDT, CDR2 YNNKEL (reference sequence). CDR3: CASSQVKVNSPLHF. DNA of the CDR3: TGTGCCAGCAGCCAAGTAAAAGTTAATTCACCCCTCCACTTT.

This CDR3 reads CASSLVGPGGNQPQHF. CDR3 bases: TGTGCCAGCAGCTTGGTAGGGCCAGGGGGTAATCAGCCCCAGCATTTT. The gene calls are TRBV5-8 and TRBJ1-5, with 7 bases that match TRBD1. This CDR3 is built from 16 residues. CDR1 SGHTS and CDR2 YDEGEE come from the germline V gene. The V gene end was trimmed by 0 bases and the J gene end by 4 bases; junction bases not matched to a gene: 7.

This clone occurred once. The rearrangement joins TRBV7-9 to TRBJ1-2; 8 nucleotides line up with TRBD1. With V trimmed by 5 bases and J by 4 bases, 9 bases remained unmatched. Germline CDR1 SEHNR, CDR2 FQNEAQ (reference sequence). The CDR3 is made up of 15 amino acids. CDR3 sequence reads: CASSLGQGWSYGYTF. The CDR3, as DNA: TGTGCCAGCAGCCTCGGACAGGGATGGAGCTATGGCTACACCTTC.

This chain uses TRBV19 with TRBJ2-2; 8 bases agree with TRBD2. Trimming removed 6 bases from V and 6 bases from J; junction bases left unmatched: 6. The CDR3 has 14 residues. From germline, CDR1 is LNHDA and CDR2 SQIVND (reference sequence). This CDR3 is CASSAGGRSGELFF. Here the CDR3 DNA reads TGTGCCAGTAGCGCGGGGGGCAGATCCGGGGAGCTGTTTTTT.